This T cell receptor beta chain was recovered during a study of control samples from healthy donors and cancer patients. Data came from immunoSEQ multiplex PCR; TCRdb stores just in-frame clones and leaves some out. The sample shows about 130,000 clones, about 92% of them seen only once. The sequenced sample consisted of PBMCs. The TCR was taken from a man aged 50 to 60 with head and neck cancer.

The CDR3 DNA reads as TGTGCCAGCAGCCTTCAGGGGTACGAGCAGTACTTC. It encodes CASSLQGYEQYF. V and J are TRBV7-9 and TRBJ2-7, with D tentatively TRBD1 (6 bases). Trimming removed 5 bases at V and 4 bases at J, with 9 bases between. CDR1 SEHNR and CDR2 FQNEAQ come from the germline V gene (reference sequence). The CDR3 length is 12 residues.